This is a list of T cell receptor beta chains from one sample in a study of OX40 agonist ivuxolimab in advanced cancers. Assay used: immunoSEQ multiplex PCR; TCRdb lists only in-frame clones, some missing. The table includes about 49,000 clones, 65% to 90% detected once. The sequencing here drew on CD4+ or CD8+ T cells sorted from blood, taken in a trial of the OX40 agonist ivuxolimab. The receptors were sampled from an adult with an advanced solid tumor such as melanoma, head and neck, liver or kidney cancer. CDR3s include the opening cysteine and the closing phenylalanine or tryptophan. The order of the fields is J gene, V gene, D gene, clone size, CDR3 DNA, CDR3 protein. D genes are given only for firm matches. Some rows have no size entry. The others give once, few or many, or a class for an expanded clone.

>TRBJ2-1|TRBV9|NA|once
TGTGCCAGCAGCGTAGACCCTCTCTCCTACAATGAGCAGTTCTTC
CASSVDPLSYNEQFF
>TRBJ2-1|TRBV4-2|NA|once
TGTGCCAGCAGCCAAGAATGGCTAGTTGTCAATGAGCAGTTCTTC
CASSQEWLVVNEQFF
>TRBJ2-5|TRBV5-5|NA|medium-sized
TGTGCCAGCAGTTTTAAAAGTGTTGTCGAGACCCAGTACTTC
CASSFKSVVETQYF
>TRBJ2-1|TRBV7-8|NA|NA
TGTGCCAGCAGCTGGGGCCTCTGGAATGAGCAGTTCTTC
CASSWGLWNEQFF
>TRBJ2-7|TRBV5-4|NA|NA
TGTGCCAGCAGCTTGAAAGGCAGACACTACGAGCAGTACTTC
CASSLKGRHYEQYF
>TRBJ2-3|TRBV19|TRBD2|few
TGTGCCAGTAGTGCGCTAGCGGGGAGCACAGATACGCAGTATTTT
CASSALAGSTDTQYF
>TRBJ2-1|TRBV5-5|NA|few
TGTGCCAGCAGCTTGAATAGCAATGAGCAGTTCTTC
CASSLNSNEQFF
>TRBJ1-3|TRBV9|NA|NA
TGTGCCAGCAGCTACGGGGCCATTGGAAACACCATATATTTT
CASSYGAIGNTIYF
>TRBJ2-2|TRBV27|NA|once
TGTGCCAGCAGGCGGGGCCGGGGAGCTGTTTTT
CASRRGRGAVF
>TRBJ2-7|TRBV20-1|NA|NA
TGCAGTGCTAGAGATGTAGGGGAGCAGTACTTC
CSARDVGEQYF
>TRBJ1-1|TRBV7-8|NA|NA
TGTGCCAGCAGCCCGGAGGGAGGGCAATGGACTGAAGCTTTCTTT
CASSPEGGQWTEAFF
>TRBJ2-3|TRBV27|NA|NA
TGTGCCAGCAGTCTTCACGGAGGGGCAGATACGCAGTATTTT
CASSLHGGADTQYF
>TRBJ1-4|TRBV4-1|NA|NA
TGCGCCAGCAGTAGACAGCCTAGTAATGAAAAACTGTTTTTT
CASSRQPSNEKLFF
>TRBJ2-2|TRBV19|NA|once
TGTGCCAGTACCCCGGGTCCCTTCAACACCGGGGAGCTGTTTTTT
CASTPGPFNTGELFF
>TRBJ2-1|TRBV7-6|NA|few
TGTGCCAGCAGCTTAGGAAGCCCTTCAGCCGATATCAACAATGAGCAGTTCTTC
CASSLGSPSADINNEQFF
>TRBJ2-1|TRBV5-5|TRBD1|NA
TGTGCCAGCAGCCCGGGACAGGGAGGGAATGAGCAGTTCTTC
CASSPGQGGNEQFF
>TRBJ1-2|TRBV5-5|NA|NA
TGTGCCAGCAGCTTGGATGGACAAGTGGACTATGGCTACACCTTC
CASSLDGQVDYGYTF